The 29 T cell receptor beta chains given below trace back to one sample, sequenced in a study of CD8 T cells in ankylosing spondylitis. Overall study results and limits: One TCR beta motif, made up of eight or nine highly homologous variants, appeared characteristic of ankylosing spondylitis blood.

TCRdb analysed the 5' RACE reads with MiXCR anew, one entry per CDR3 protein. Of about 750,000 distinct CDR3 sequences listed, roughly 19% are singletons. For these receptors, no antigen is known. The specimen sequenced was blood, either unsorted or a sorted T cell fraction (not recorded which). The receptors shown here come from a male donor with ankylosing spondylitis.

In its sample, this clonotype was seen a few times. The genes are TRBV15 and TRBJ2-7; D is unclear. The germline gives CDR1 LNHNV, CDR2 YYDKDF (reference sequence). The CDR3 covers 13 residues. V gave up 0 bases and J gave up 7 bases, with 10 bases separating them. The CDR3 spells CATSRDPGGEQYF. CDR3 sequence (DNA): TGTGCCACCAGCAGAGATCCGGGCGGTGAGCAGTACTTC.

There are many counts of this clonotype. The J gene is TRBJ2-7, the V gene TRBV29-1; the D gene is possibly TRBD1 (6 bases). The germline CDR1 and CDR2 sequences are SQVTM and ANQGSEA. The V and J ends lost 5 bases and 0 bases respectively, with 11 bases between them. The CDR3 extends over 13 amino acids. DNA of the CDR3: TGCAGCGTTCGAAGGGGGTCCTCCTACGAGCAGTACTTC. Translation: CSVRRGSSYEQYF.

The chain links TRBV14 to TRBJ1-4; 7 bases match TRBD1. The length of the CDR3 is 15 residues. Germline loops: CDR1 SGHDN, CDR2 FVKESK. The V segment lost 2 bases and the J segment 6 bases; nucleotides outside the gene matches: 6. The CDR3 nucleotides are TGTGCCAGCAGCCAAAGGACAGGAACATATGAAAAACTGTTTTTT. It is translated as CASSQRTGTYEKLFF.

About this clonotype itself: The junction shows a germline mismatch at one end, possibly a read error. The CDR3: CASSLRELAPTNEQFF. The CDR3 DNA reads as TGTGCTAGCAGCTTAAGGGAACTAGCGCCCACCAATGAGCAGTTCTTC. The chain has TRBV7-7 and TRBJ2-1; TRBD2 matches 7 bases. The CDR3 loop spans 16 amino acids. Germline CDR1 and CDR2: SSHAT and FNYEAQ (reference sequence).

The table lists this clonotype with a few counts. The rearrangement joins TRBV10-2 to TRBJ2-1, with 14 bases identical to TRBD2. V shed 6 bases, J shed 7 bases, and the junction held 2 bases outside the gene matches. The CDR3 covers 14 residues. Germline loops: CDR1 WSHSY, CDR2 SAAADI. Here the CDR3 DNA reads TGCGCCAGCAGGGGACTAGCGGGGGAAAATGAGCAGTTCTTC. This gives the protein CASRGLAGENEQFF.

The CDR3 sequence: CASSQGPANQPQHF. In nucleotides, the CDR3 is TGTGCCAGCAGCCAAGGGCCAGCAAATCAGCCCCAGCATTTT. The chain links TRBV4-2 to TRBJ1-5; D is unclear. The CDR3 loop spans 14 amino acids. V lost 1 base and J 4 bases, leaving 8 bases between the germline ends. Germline CDR1 reads LGHNA; CDR2 reads YNFKEQ.

This chain joins TRBV7-2 and TRBJ2-2; a possible D gene is TRBD2 (5 bases). This CDR3 has 14 amino acids. Trimming took 5 bases from V and 5 from J, leaving 12 bases between them. The V gene's germline CDR1 is SGHTA and CDR2 FQGNSA. CDR3 coding DNA: TGTGCCAGCAGCCCTACAAGCGGTACCGGGGAGCTGTTTTTT. As protein: CASSPTSGTGELFF.

This clonotype has just a few counts. The V call is TRBV5-1, the J call TRBJ2-2; 7 positions match TRBD1. Germline V CDR1 and CDR2: SGHRS, YFSETQ. This CDR3 is 18 amino acids long. Germline trimming cut 0 bases from V and 6 bases from J; bases unmatched to any gene: 14. CDR3 sequence (DNA): TGCGCCAGCAGCTTGGAGGTTTCGGCAGGGGGTTCGGCCGGGGAGCTGTTTTTT. Translated, it gives CASSLEVSAGGSAGELFF.

This clonotype has ten or more counts. The chain has TRBV5-1 and TRBJ1-1; a weak D match, TRBD1 (5 bases). The V end lost 1 base, the J end lost 11 bases, and 18 bases lay between the germline ends. Germline lookup yields CDR1 SGHRS and CDR2 YFSETQ. The CDR3 loop spans 14 amino acids. The CDR3 protein is CASSLRGSPINAFF. CDR3 sequence (DNA): TGCGCCAGCAGCTTGCGGGGCAGCCCCATCAATGCTTTCTTT.

The chain has TRBV13 and TRBJ2-2; weak D call: TRBD1 (5 bases). This CDR3 has 16 amino acids. Trimming left V 6 bases short and J 0 bases short, with 14 bases between. Germline values: CDR1 PRHDT, CDR2 FYEKMQ (reference sequence). As DNA, the CDR3 is TGTGCCAGCAGTCCACTACCACAGGCGAACACCGGGGAGCTGTTTTTT. Its protein product is CASSPLPQANTGELFF.

This chain links TRBV4-1 with TRBJ2-2; 12 bases match TRBD2. This CDR3 comprises 16 residues. Losses at the gene ends were 2 bases for V and 9 bases for J; bases not matched to a gene: 7. Germline V gene data show CDR1 as MGHRA and CDR2 as YSYEKL. CDR3 protein: CASSQSSGRAGRELFF. CDR3 DNA: TGCGCCAGCAGCCAATCTAGCGGGAGGGCCGGGCGGGAGCTGTTTTTT.

This clonotype was recorded many times. This chain links TRBV10-3 with TRBJ2-5; D not certain. This CDR3 is built from 15 residues. The germline V gene encodes CDR1 ENHRY and CDR2 SYGVKD. V gave up 8 bases and J gave up 4 bases, with 20 bases separating them. DNA of the CDR3: TGTGCCATCCAAGCCGGCAGGAAGGACGGAGAGACCCAGTACTTC. It encodes CAIQAGRKDGETQYF.

This sequence joins TRBV27 and TRBJ2-5, with D unclear. Germline CDR1 and CDR2: MNHEY and SMNVEV (reference sequence). V lost 6 bases and J lost 5, with 1 base in between. The CDR3 runs 9 residues. The CDR3 sequence: CASRETQYF. The CDR3 DNA follows: TGTGCCAGCAGGGAGACCCAGTACTTC.

This clonotype appeared a single time. One junction end disagrees with the germline gene, perhaps due to a read error. The V call is TRBV7-9, the J call TRBJ2-3; 7 bases line up with TRBD1. The CDR3 length is 14 residues. Germline lookup yields CDR1 SEHNR and CDR2 FQNEAQ (reference sequence). The CDR3 region has the DNA TGTGCCAGCAGCTTGACAGGGCCCACAGATACGCAGGATTTT. Translation gives CASSLTGPTDTQDF.

This clonotype was observed a handful of times. The rearrangement links TRBV5-1 to TRBJ2-1; unclear D gene. Trimming pared 3 bases from V and 0 bases from J, leaving 13 bases between. Germline V gene data show CDR1 as SGHRS and CDR2 as YFSETQ. The CDR3 spans 16 residues. CDR3: CASSSNGISSYNEQFF. CDR3 nucleotides: TGCGCCAGCAGCTCAAACGGTATAAGCTCCTACAATGAGCAGTTCTTC.

The chain joins TRBV6-2 or TRBV6-3 to TRBJ1-5; D call uncertain. The CDR3 has 17 residues. Germline V CDR1 and CDR2: MNHEY, SVGEGT. The V end lost 6 bases, the J end lost 5 bases, and 23 bases lay between the germline ends. The CDR3 coding sequence is TGTGCCAGCAGCCCCCACATTAGGGCCGCCGGCGATCAGCCCCAGCATTTT. Translation gives CASSPHIRAAGDQPQHF.

The chain joins TRBV20-1 to TRBJ1-2, with 8 positions matching TRBD1. Germline-derived CDR1 and CDR2 are DFQATT and SNEGSKA (reference sequence). Trimming removed 5 bases from V and 7 bases from J; junction bases left unmatched: 12. The CDR3 loop spans 14 amino acids. The CDR3 sequence: CSAGGDRSYSGYTF. CDR3 DNA: TGCAGTGCTGGGGGGGACAGGTCGTACAGTGGCTACACCTTC.

This clonotype came up a few times. The chain is built from TRBV10-2 and TRBJ2-1; 10 bases are shared with TRBD2. Per the germline V gene, CDR1 is WSHSY and CDR2 is SAAADI. The CDR3 is made up of 15 amino acids. Trimming removed 6 bases from V and 4 bases from J; junction bases left unmatched: 6. Here the CDR3 DNA reads TGCGCCAGCAGACAAAGCGGGGGGGGGTACAATGAGCAGTTCTTC. Translating gives CASRQSGGGYNEQFF.

V usage is TRBV20-1 and J usage is TRBJ1-1; D is undetermined. Per germline, CDR1 DFQATT and CDR2 SNEGSKA (reference sequence). The CDR3 consists of 13 residues. V was clipped by 0 bases and J by 1 base, with 6 bases between them. The CDR3 DNA is TGCAGTGCTAGAGACTCACGGAACACTGAAGCTTTCTTT. This sequence encodes CSARDSRNTEAFF.

The rearrangement joins TRBV10-3 to TRBJ1-1; 8 bases agree with TRBD1. Germline assignment: CDR1 ENHRY and CDR2 SYGVKD. J gave up 2 bases and V 4 bases, and 6 bases lay outside the gene matches. This CDR3 is 15 amino acids long. CDR3 bases: TGTGCCATCAGTGGGGGGCCAGGGGGCAACACTGAAGCTTTCTTT. Translation gives CAISGGPGGNTEAFF.

The genes are TRBV11-2 and TRBJ2-5, with 8 bases that match TRBD1. J lost 2 bases, V lost 1 base, and 6 bases had no gene match. Germline values: CDR1 SGHAT, CDR2 FQNNGV. The CDR3 runs to 16 residues. The CDR3 coding sequence is TGTGCCAGCAGCTTAGTCGGGGACAGGCGGCAAGAGACCCAGTACTTC. This encodes CASSLVGDRRQETQYF. Drawing the rest from reference TRBV11-2 and TRBJ2-5, the complete variable domain is EAGVAQSPRYKIIEKRQSVAFWCNPISGHATLYWYQQILGQGPKLLIQFQNNGVVDDSQLPKDRFSAERLKGVDSTLKIQPAKLEDSAVYLCASSLVGDRRQETQYFGPGTRLLVL.

CDR3 protein: CASSGNRGSHGYTF. CDR3 in DNA: TGTGCCAGCAGTGGTAACAGGGGGTCCCATGGCTACACCTTC. The J gene is TRBJ1-2, the V gene TRBV28; TRBD1 matches 8 bases. V shed 5 bases and J 6 bases; nucleotides not matched to a gene: 8. Germline V CDR1 and CDR2: MDHEN, SYDVKM. The CDR3 spans 14 residues.

This clonotype was observed once. The rearrangement links TRBV20-1 to TRBJ2-7, with 9 bases matching TRBD2. Losses at the gene ends were 6 bases for V and 5 bases for J; bases not matched to a gene: 14. The V gene's germline CDR1 is DFQATT and CDR2 SNEGSKA (reference sequence). The CDR3 consists of 15 residues. This CDR3 reads CSARPRTSGPDEQYF. The CDR3 DNA sequence: TGCAGTGCCCGTCCTCGCACTAGCGGGCCGGACGAGCAGTACTTC.

Ten or more counts support this clonotype. The chain carries TRBV12-3 or TRBV12-4 and TRBJ2-7; tentative D call: TRBD1 (6 bases). The length of the CDR3 is 14 residues. V was clipped by 7 bases and J by 3 bases, with 16 bases between them. CDR3 bases: TGTGCCAGCACCGCCAGGGGAAAGGTCTACGAGCAGTACTTC. It codes for CASTARGKVYEQYF.

This clonotype was picked up a small number of times. The rearrangement joins TRBV20-1 to TRBJ1-1; tentative D call: TRBD1 (6 bases). CDR1 and CDR2 from the germline V gene are DFQATT and SNEGSKA (reference sequence). CDR3 size: 13 residues. The V end was cut by 6 bases, the J end by 4 bases, with 15 bases between. CDR3 loop: CSALGAQVTEAFF. CDR3 sequence (DNA): TGCAGTGCCCTGGGGGCCCAGGTCACTGAAGCTTTCTTT.

This clonotype was detected only a few times. V is TRBV2 and J is TRBJ2-7; D possibly corresponds to TRBD2 (7 bases). V lost 7 bases and J 2 bases, leaving 12 bases between the germline ends. The CDR3 runs 13 residues. From germline, CDR1 is SNHLY and CDR2 FYNNEI. This CDR3 reads CASTGGLTYEQYF. The CDR3 nucleotides read TGTGCCAGCACGGGGGGCCTAACCTACGAGCAGTACTTC.

The rearrangement joins TRBV12-3 or TRBV12-4 to TRBJ2-7, with 7 bases lining up with TRBD2. J lost 6 bases, V lost 6 bases, and 11 bases had no gene match. The CDR3 sequence is 14 residues long. CDR3 bases: TGTGCCAGCAGCGCGATCGGGGGAGGGCGCGAGCAGTACTTC. Translated: CASSAIGGGREQYF.

The chain is built from TRBV28 and TRBJ2-7; D may be TRBD1 (6 bases). Trimming cost V 8 bases and J 5 bases, with 19 bases left between them. Per the germline V gene, CDR1 is MDHEN and CDR2 is SYDVKM. This CDR3 region has 14 residues. For the CDR3, the DNA is TGTGCCAGCGGAATCAGGACAGTTTACGACGAGCAGTACTTC. Amino acid sequence: CASGIRTVYDEQYF.

This clonotype was recorded a few times. The gene calls are TRBV5-5 and TRBJ2-5; TRBD2 agrees at 10 bases. CDR3 length: 16 residues. The germline V gene encodes CDR1 SGHKS and CDR2 YYEKEE (reference sequence). V lost 3 bases to trimming and J lost 2 bases; unmatched junction nucleotides: 7. DNA of the CDR3: TGTGCCAGCAGCTCCGCTAGCGGGAGCTATCAAGAGACCCAGTACTTC. Its protein is CASSSASGSYQETQYF.